This T cell receptor beta chain derives from a study of T cell clonotyping in hematopoietic cell transplantation (TCRdb year 2021). A note on the overall study: A total of 135 blood samples were collected in the study from a few dozen consecutive transplant recipients and their related donors. Recruitment of patients was conducted between September 2015 and January 2017, and follow-up was continued until late 2020 or death.

For TCR beta sequencing, blood samples came from the related transplant donors. Nuclei Lysis Solution was used to extract genomic DNA from fresh or cryopreserved unfractionated peripheral blood mononuclear cells. This clone was seen a handful of times. Its specific antigen is unknown. No much larger clonotype is one base removed from it; base qualities were not supplied. Study-wide conclusions, independent of this receptor: The sample size was limited and the cells went unsorted, which meant the CD4 and CD8 repertoire contributions could not be told apart. Recipient TCR diversity fell after transplant, with pathologically expanded clonotypes rising progressively from day 30 to day 180. Overlap with donor repertoires was found for only a small fraction of recipient repertoires, with over 97% found to appear de novo at the given depth. Inverse Simpson Index values from donors and from recipients before transplant predicted broader TCR repertoire diversity after transplant.

TCR beta CDR3 regions were amplified from genomic DNA with the immunoSEQ assay, a bias-controlled multiplex PCR using V- and J-specific primers. A proprietary barcode and Illumina adapter sequences were added to the CDR3 amplicons in a second PCR step. An Illumina MiSeq instrument was used for sequencing of the CDR3 libraries. Per the source publication's procedure: Export and quality control were handled in immunoSEQ Analyzer 3.0, while downstream analyses relied on R Bioconductor and Immunarch. Only productive rearrangements in the normalized downsampled data set went into calculating the repertoire metrics. In the normalized cohort, clonotypes with more than 5 templates were defined as pathologically expanded. The Inverse Simpson Index was used to measure repertoire diversity. The non-normalized data set was used for CMV-specificity analyses so that all clonotypes could be captured. TCRdb obtained this table from immuneACCESS and retained in-frame rearrangements with V and J assigned. These tables miss some clones; where compared with another copy, unresolved V genes account for less than half of the shortfall, and the remainder is unexplained. V and J calls and clone size are copied from that table; D and trimming were computed from the DNA. The sample data list about 16,000 clones, and 80% to 90% of these were observed just once. The ten largest clonotypes hold approximately 4% of the sample.

As encoded in the germline V gene (reference sequence), CDR1 is MNHEY while CDR2 is SMNVEV. V and J are truncated by 1 base and 10 bases respectively, leaving an intervening sequence of 17 bases. The CDR3, cysteine through phenylalanine, is 16 amino acids long. The DNA shown is the 48-base CDR3, in frame from base 1. The chain is made from TRBV27 and TRBJ1-6; TRBD1 might be the D gene, on 6 matching bases. The sequence was collected from a woman in her forties in good health. Some clones in this sample may be carry-over from other donors' samples. Sequencing was done on a sample of peripheral blood mononuclear cells. The CDR3 region reads CASSLYRPAGDSPLHF. In nucleotides, the sequence is TGTGCCAGCAGTTTATATCGGCCGGCAGGGGACTCACCCCTCCACTTT.